This T cell receptor (beta chain) comes out of a study of T cell clonotyping in hematopoietic cell transplantation. Study-level background: Pretransplant recipient samples were taken after cytoreduction.

Libraries were prepared by immunoSEQ multiplex PCR; TCRdb keeps only in-frame clonotypes and omits some of them. This sample has some 45,000 clones; about four fifths occur once, and the top ten carry over 4.5%. The CDR3 has 17 residues. The time point denotes: recipient sample about 28 days before transplant, after cytoreduction. This chain joins TRBV21-1 and TRBJ1-5; TRBD1 was called by the table and not checked on the DNA. TRBV21-1 is a listed pseudogene. Source: peripheral blood mononuclear cells, taken before stem cell transplant. This receptor was taken from a man in his fifties or sixties with myelodysplastic syndrome. Some clones in this sample may be carry-over from other donors' samples. CDR3 DNA sequence: TGTGCCACCGCCAGCGACAGGAGAGGTTTGACGGACCAGCCCCAGCATTTT. As protein: CATASDRRGLTDQPQHF.